This T cell receptor (beta chain) was profiled in a study of CD8 T cells in Susac syndrome. The RNA, about 0.45 to 1 ug, was put through reverse transcription using random hexamers. A single record per CDR3 protein comes from TCRdb applying MiXCR to the immunoSEQ multiplex PCR reads. The sample includes hundreds of thousands of distinct CDR3 sequences, 95% of them seen just once. The ends were cut back, 6 bases at V and 1 base at J, with 9 bases in the middle. The V gene's germline CDR1 is MNHEY and CDR2 SVGAGI. The CDR3 loop spans 13 amino acids. This receptor was taken from a human donor with multiple sclerosis. The material sequenced was CD4+ T cells from PBMCs. The chain carries TRBV6-5 and TRBJ1-2; D remains ambiguous. The CDR3 DNA reads TGTGCCAGCAGGAGTCAGAATAACTATGGCTACACCTTC. It is translated as CASRSQNNYGYTF.